A single sample is the source of the 12 T cell receptor beta chains below, sequenced in a study of T cells in Graves' hyperthyroidism and ophthalmopathy. RNA transcripts gave rise to amplified TCR beta CDR3 regions. HTBI primers were the set used in a first-round RT-PCR of the TCR CDR3. One entry per CDR3 protein, called by TCRdb with MiXCR from the multiplex PCR reads. This sample has more than 500,000 distinct CDR3 sequences; 35% to 50% occur once, and the top ten carry about two fifths. Sample: peripheral blood or thyroid tissue (not recorded which). The receptors originated from an adult woman with Graves' disease, either hyperthyroidism or ophthalmopathy (not recorded which).

The gene calls are TRBV29-1 and TRBJ1-4; D gene uncertain. Germline V gene data show CDR1 as SQVTM and CDR2 as ANQGSEA. The CDR3 is 13 residues long. Trimming pared 4 bases from V and 3 bases from J, leaving 9 bases between. The DNA of the CDR3 is TGCAGCGTTGTGGCCAGTTCTAATGAAAAACTGTTTTTT. This gives the protein CSVVASSNEKLFF.

The rearrangement links TRBV20-1 to TRBJ1-4; tentatively, D is TRBD1 (6 bases). V was pared by 6 bases and J by 0 bases, with 8 bases between. CDR1 and CDR2 from the germline V gene are DFQATT and SNEGSKA (reference sequence). The CDR3 is 13 amino acids. Here the CDR3 reads CSARQATNEKLFF. As DNA, the CDR3 is TGCAGTGCCCGACAGGCAACTAATGAAAAACTGTTTTTT.

This clonotype was counted ten times or more. J is TRBJ2-7 and V is TRBV6-1; 7 bases line up with TRBD1. Germline V gives CDR1 MNHNS, CDR2 SASEGT. The CDR3 sequence is 15 residues long. Losses at the gene ends were 6 bases for V and 2 bases for J; bases not matched to a gene: 10. The CDR3 DNA sequence: TGTGCCAGCAGCAAATACGGGACAGCCGCCTACGAGCAGTACTTC. Translation: CASSKYGTAAYEQYF.

A few counts support this clonotype. The chain recombines TRBV9 with TRBJ1-4; D is ambiguous. Trimming removed 0 bases from V and 10 bases from J, with 7 bases in between. The CDR3 sequence is 12 residues long. Germline V gene sequence: CDR1 SGDLS, CDR2 YYNGEE. In DNA, the CDR3 is TGTGCCAGCAGCGTAGCGGGCGGAAAACTGTTTTTT. Translated, it gives CASSVAGGKLFF. Full variable domain (rest looked up from reference TRBV9 and TRBJ1-4): DSGVTQTPKHLITATGQRVTLRCSPRSGDLSVYWYQQSLDQGLQFLIQYYNGEERAKGNILERFSAQQFPDLHSELNLSSLELGDSALYFCASSVAGGKLFFGSGTQLSVL.

In regard to this clonotype: This may come from a read error, since a much larger clone is one base off. The V and J genes are TRBV20-1 and TRBJ2-2; 7 nucleotides match TRBD2. Germline-derived CDR1 and CDR2 are DFQATT and SNEGSKA (reference sequence). This CDR3 region has 14 residues. Here the CDR3 DNA reads TGCAGTGCTAGCCACGGGAGGACCACCAGGGAGCTGTTTTTT. Amino acids: CSASHGRTTRELFF.

The V call is TRBV2, the J call TRBJ1-2; D possibly corresponds to TRBD1 (5 bases). The CDR3 covers 11 residues. V lost 6 bases to trimming and J lost 14 bases, with 16 bases between them. Germline-derived CDR1 and CDR2 are SNHLY and FYNNEI. The CDR3 loop reads CASSPDGGITF. The CDR3 DNA reads as TGTGCCAGCAGCCCGGATGGGGGGATTACCTTC.

The chain combines TRBV5-5 with TRBJ1-1; D is uncertain. Germline-derived CDR1 and CDR2 are SGHKS and YYEKEE (reference sequence). Trimming pared 0 bases from V and 1 base from J, leaving 7 bases between. The CDR3 contains 14 residues. The CDR3 DNA reads TGTGCCAGCAGCTTGGCTTCGGCGAACACTGAAGCTTTCTTT. Translating gives CASSLASANTEAFF.

This clonotype was detected many times. The CDR3 nucleotides are TGTGCCAGCAGAGGCGCTTCCTTGTTGCAGTACTTC. Translation gives CASRGASLLQYF. This chain connects TRBV7-2 to TRBJ2-7; D gene ambiguous. CDR3 size: 12 residues. Germline CDR1 and CDR2: SGHTA and FQGNSA. The V end lost 6 bases, the J end lost 9 bases, and 15 bases lay between the germline ends.

This clonotype was picked up many times. The chain links TRBV7-2 to TRBJ1-2; no definite D call. This CDR3 spans 15 amino acids. Germline V gene lookup returns CDR1 SGHTA and CDR2 FQGNSA. V lost 2 bases and J 4 bases, leaving 14 bases between the germline ends. CDR3 in DNA: TGTGCCAGCAGCTTAAGGGCACAGCTCACCTATGGCTACACCTTC. This translates into CASSLRAQLTYGYTF.

The CDR3 nucleotides read TGTGCCAGCACCGGACTAGCTGGAGGAGCGAGGTGGGAGACCCAGTACTTC. It codes for CASTGLAGGARWETQYF. The chain recombines TRBV2 with TRBJ2-5, with 8 bases fitting TRBD2. Unmatched junction bases numbered 18, after V lost 7 bases and J lost 5 bases. Germline lookup yields CDR1 SNHLY and CDR2 FYNNEI. This CDR3 is 17 amino acids long.

This clonotype was counted many times. This chain uses TRBV2 with TRBJ2-7, with TRBD2 as a possible D gene (5 bases). Germline V gene data show CDR1 as SNHLY and CDR2 as FYNNEI. The length of the CDR3 is 13 residues. V lost 9 bases to trimming and J lost 7 bases, with 19 bases between them. CDR3 amino acids: CASNIARNEEQYF. The CDR3 DNA sequence: TGTGCCAGTAACATAGCGAGAAACGAGGAGCAGTACTTC.

The chain carries TRBV10-3 and TRBJ1-2, with a weak D call TRBD1 (6 bases). The CDR3 is made up of 15 amino acids. Trimming cost V 2 bases and J 5 bases, with 15 bases left between them. CDR1 is ENHRY and CDR2 is SYGVKD in the germline V gene. Here the CDR3 DNA reads TGTGCCATCAGTGAGCTTGAACAGGGAAGTTATGGCTACACCTTC. Its translation: CAISELEQGSYGYTF.